This T cell receptor (beta chain) was profiled in a study of regulatory T cells in long-lasting Graves disease (dated by TCRdb to 2020 to 2023). Concerning the study at large: To count as having persistent Graves' disease, a patient had to have received antithyroid drug treatment for over 5 years with TSH receptor autoantibodies remaining persistently positive. Persistent Graves' disease patients were compared with newly diagnosed Graves' disease patients by peripheral blood TCR sequencing and RNA sequencing. In the clinical cohort, patients with persistent Graves' disease had used antithyroid drugs for an average of about 9.3 years. The study was registered as a clinical trial and conducted in China. A total of roughly 35 samples underwent TCR sequencing: roughly 13 from persistent and roughly 20 from newly diagnosed Graves' disease patients. Findings and caveats that apply to the study as a whole: Compared with newly diagnosed patients, patients with persistent Graves' disease had lower TCR Shannon entropy and fewer highly expanded clones, which suggests clonal expansion. A larger number of public clonotypes was shared among persistent patients (more than 2,500) than among newly diagnosed patients (around 870). Because the primary lesion, thyroid tissue, could not be accessed, the study looked at peripheral blood alone. Sequencing and analysis were restricted to the TCR beta chain. The small sample size was acknowledged by the authors as a limitation that may reduce accuracy.

Library creation used multiplex PCR. The reads were generated on an Illumina HiSeq 4000. To build TCR beta libraries, CDR3 regions were amplified by Arm-PCR using iRepertoire HTBI primers. Before sequencing, the PCR products went through gel purification. Concerning the study's data processing: A total of 62 TRBV and about 13 TRBJ segments were identified across samples and were used for gene usage analysis of CDR3 amino acid clonotypes. COPE and FqMerger were used to merge filtered high-quality paired reads into contigs. Contigs were aligned with BLAST to IMGT TRBV, TRBD and TRBJ reference genes, and CDR3 was defined per IMGT. Highly expanded clones were defined as clonotypes with a frequency above 0.1%. Repertoire diversity was measured by Shannon entropy, and V-J evenness by the Gini coefficient. A clonotype was considered public if more than one individual shared it. The public reads were run again by TCRdb, first through fastp at Q25 and then through MiXCR, and only productive beta chains were kept. Under each unique CDR3 protein, matching rows form one entry showing the most common genes and DNA. For this entry, the V and J calls and clone size follow TCRdb and not the study's own pipeline. The sample table records 350,000 to 500,000 distinct CDR3 sequences; roughly 21% of these occur just once. 14% of the sample is held by the ten biggest clonotypes.

This clonotype came up many times. This receptor's antigen is unknown. No qualities accompany the bases; no much larger clone lies one base away. The meaning of the sample's time point label: persistent/refractory GD, antithyroid drugs over 5 years with positive TRAb. RNA was extracted from PBMCs in TRIzol for both TCR sequencing and RNA sequencing. Graves' disease was diagnosed according to American Thyroid Association guidelines. Patients were recruited from an endocrinology department in Xi'an, China. Each patient gave around 9.2 milliliters of peripheral blood, collected in an EDTA anticoagulant tube. Ficoll Paque Plus density gradient separation was used to isolate PBMCs, and no further T cell sorting was done. An Agilent 2100 Bioanalyzer and agarose gel were used to check RNA quality, while a NanoDrop 2000 measured RNA concentration. The sample in question was peripheral blood mononuclear cells (PBMCs), obtained when the disease was refractory, from a patient treated with antithyroid drugs. The clonotype was recovered from a female donor with Graves disease.

The nucleotide sequence is TGTGCCAGCAGTTTTAGGGGCCTTCAGCCCCAGCATTTT. Translated, this is CASSFRGLQPQHF. In this chain, TRBV12-3 or TRBV12-4 is recombined with TRBJ1-5; TRBD1 might be the D gene, on 5 matching bases. V is clipped by 3 bases and J by 6 bases, and the sequence between their germline boundaries is 9 bases long. The CDR3 starts with the cysteine, ends with the phenylalanine, and has 13 residues. Left in the record is the CDR3 DNA by itself, 39 bases read in frame from the first base.